This T cell receptor (beta chain) was captured in a study of T cell responses to AZD1222 COVID-19 vaccine. Generated by immunoSEQ multiplex PCR, the TCRdb table keeps only in-frame clones and is missing some. The sample lists tens of thousands of clones, 82% occurring once. The CDR3 consists of 16 residues. J was trimmed by 8 bases and V by 4 bases; bases with no gene match: 13. Germline V gene sequence: CDR1 SEHNR, CDR2 FQNEAQ (reference sequence). Study results and limitations: CD4 TCRs associated with vaccination spanned spike, dominating at 160-218 and 743-854. Females made up more of the donors, who were largely white British, and clonal diversity may have come out too low.

Turning to this clone: Antigen unknown.

The sequence came from an adult in good health. V is TRBV7-9 and J is TRBJ2-1; the match to TRBD1 covers 8 bases. Sequenced here: peripheral blood, sampled on day 0 of AZD1222 vaccination. CDR3 amino acids: CASSSRDRIGWDEQFF. The CDR3 DNA is TGTGCCAGCAGCTCTCGGGACAGGATAGGTTGGGATGAGCAGTTCTTC. Drawing the rest from reference TRBV7-9 and TRBJ2-1, the complete variable domain is DTGVSQNPRHKITKRGQNVTFRCDPISEHNRLYWYRQTLGQGPEFLTYFQNEAQLEKSRLLSDRFSAERPKGSFSTLEIQRTEQGDSAMYLCASSSRDRIGWDEQFFGPGTRLTVL.